Listed here is a single T cell receptor beta chain. It has no known antigen specificity. Base qualities were left out, and no much larger clone turns up one base away. TCR cDNA was synthesized by 5'RACE template switching, which introduced a universal primer site and unique molecular identifiers. cDNA synthesis was primed from both the TCR alpha and TCR beta constant segments. Library amplification involved two PCR steps, and the second step added sample barcodes and sequencing adapters. Libraries were sequenced on Illumina HiSeq 2500 (2x100 bp) or NovaSeq (2x150 bp). The published analysis was carried out like this. MIGEC was used to demultiplex reads and collapse the reads into UMI consensus sequences, and MiXCR was used for V(D)J alignment. Clonotypes responding to the vaccine were identified with edgeR on replicate PBMC samples, with the criteria of FDR below 0.01 and a log2 fold change above 5 up to day 15. Each bulk clonotype was labeled CD4 or CD8 based on which sequenced repertoire, CD4 or CD8, contained the clonotype at higher abundance. The public reads were reanalyzed by TCRdb: fastp trimming at Q25, MiXCR alignment, in-frame beta chains only. Identical CDR3 proteins give one entry, which carries the most common genes and DNA. It is TCRdb's table, rather than the study itself, that gives the V and J calls and clone size. In this sample the table shows 250,000 to 300,000 distinct CDR3 sequences, 10% to 15% of which occur a single time. The ten largest clonotypes hold 0.4% to 0.55% of the sample.

The sample's treatment or condition, from its label and the paper: live attenuated yellow fever vaccine strain. PBMCs were isolated from peripheral blood using a standard Ficoll-Paque protocol. CD4 and CD8 T-cell fractions were isolated with Dynabeads CD4 and CD8 positive selection kits. TriZol was used to extract RNA from bulk PBMCs, CD4 and CD8 fractions, and dextramer-positive and dextramer-negative fractions. These data belong to a study of T cells after yellow fever vaccination (dated by TCRdb to the late 2010s). With regard to the full study: The SMART-Seq v4 Ultra Low Input RNA kit was used to prepare libraries from fractions with low cell numbers. To follow T-cell clones before and after primary and booster YFV17D yellow fever vaccination, bulk TCR alpha and beta repertoires were sequenced over time. Two healthy male donors made up the cohort, one aged 18 to 29 years and the other aged 30 to 40 years. Blood was collected at multiple timepoints before and after primary and secondary immunization, and bulk PBMC replicates and cell subsets were isolated.

Overall study results and their limits: A small share of clonotypes occurred in both CD4 and CD8 compartments, likely arising from convergent recombination. The secondary T-cell response was found to be weaker but faster than the primary response, with a peak reached on day 5 rather than on day 15. Most clones expanded after primary vaccination (about 95% of CD4 and roughly 90% of CD8) were re-detected after the booster, suggesting that broad memory maintenance occurred. FACS-sorted repertoires could contain abundant contaminating clonotypes from the bulk population, so computational filtering was required. Because the study included only a couple of donors, the extent to which the findings can be generalized is limited.

V loses 5 bases, J loses 5 bases, and the germline ends lie 19 bases apart. Looking up the germline V gene yields CDR1 SGHVS and CDR2 FQNEAQ. The CDR3 numbers 16 residues from cysteine through phenylalanine. Kept here is only the CDR3 DNA, which spans 48 bases and is read in frame from base 1. The sequence was obtained from a man in his thirties or forties who received the YFV17D yellow fever vaccine. The sequence is built from TRBV7-8 and TRBJ2-1, and possibly TRBD2, on 6 matching bases. The sample here was CD4+ T cells sorted from PBMCs, taken 45 days after the yellow fever booster vaccination. The CDR3 region: CASSPRRGRQDNEQFF. The sequence in DNA is TGTGCCAGCAGCCCGCGTCGTGGGAGGCAAGACAATGAGCAGTTCTTC.